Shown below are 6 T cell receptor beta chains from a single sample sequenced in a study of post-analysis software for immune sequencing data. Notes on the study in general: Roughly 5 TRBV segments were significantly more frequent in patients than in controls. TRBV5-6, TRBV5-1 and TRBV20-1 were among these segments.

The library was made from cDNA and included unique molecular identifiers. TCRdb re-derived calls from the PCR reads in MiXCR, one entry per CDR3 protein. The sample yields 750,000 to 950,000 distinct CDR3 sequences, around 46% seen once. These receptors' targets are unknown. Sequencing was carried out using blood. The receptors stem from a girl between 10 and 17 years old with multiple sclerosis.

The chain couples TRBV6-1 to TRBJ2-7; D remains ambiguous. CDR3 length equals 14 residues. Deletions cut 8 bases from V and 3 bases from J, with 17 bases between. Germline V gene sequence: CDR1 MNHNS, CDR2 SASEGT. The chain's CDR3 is CASCKVSSGYEQYF. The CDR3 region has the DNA TGTGCCAGCTGCAAGGTTAGCTCGGGCTACGAGCAGTACTTC.

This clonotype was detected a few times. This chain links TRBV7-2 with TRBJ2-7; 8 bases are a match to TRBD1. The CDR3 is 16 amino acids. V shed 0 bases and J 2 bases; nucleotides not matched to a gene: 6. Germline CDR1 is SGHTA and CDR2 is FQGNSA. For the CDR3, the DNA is TGTGCCAGCAGCTTAGCGCCGGCAGGGGGCCCCTACGAGCAGTACTTC. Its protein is CASSLAPAGGPYEQYF.

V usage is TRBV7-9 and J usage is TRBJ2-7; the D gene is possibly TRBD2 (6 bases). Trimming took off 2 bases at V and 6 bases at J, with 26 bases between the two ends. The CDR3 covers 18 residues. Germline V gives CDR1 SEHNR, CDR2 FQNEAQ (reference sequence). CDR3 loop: CASSLSGRSMTSSSEQYF. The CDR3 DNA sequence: TGTGCCAGCAGCTTAAGCGGGCGGTCAATGACATCCTCATCCGAGCAGTACTTC.

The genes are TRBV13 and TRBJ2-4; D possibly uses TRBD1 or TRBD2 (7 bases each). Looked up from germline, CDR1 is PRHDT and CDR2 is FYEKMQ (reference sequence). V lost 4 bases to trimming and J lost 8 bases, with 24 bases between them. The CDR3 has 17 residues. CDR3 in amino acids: CASSSGGQATKKDIQYF. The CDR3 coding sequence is TGTGCCAGCAGCTCGGGAGGACAGGCGACCAAGAAGGACATTCAGTACTTC. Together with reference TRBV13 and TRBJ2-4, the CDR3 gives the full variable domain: AAGVIQSPRHLIKEKRETATLKCYPIPRHDTVYWYQQGPGQDPQFLISFYEKMQSDKGSIPDRFSAQQFSDYHSELNMSSLELGDSALYFCASSSGGQATKKDIQYFGAGTRLSVL.

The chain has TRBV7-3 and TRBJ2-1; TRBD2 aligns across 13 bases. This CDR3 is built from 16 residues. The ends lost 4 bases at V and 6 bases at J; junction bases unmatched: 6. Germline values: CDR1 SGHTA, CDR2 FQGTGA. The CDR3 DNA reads TGTGCCAGCAGCTCACTTGGACTAGCGGGAGTCAATGAGCAGTTCTTC. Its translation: CASSSLGLAGVNEQFF.

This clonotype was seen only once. The CDR3 nucleotides read TGTGCCAGCAGCCAAGGGATGGGGGTGAGCAATCAGCCCCAGCATTTT. The encoded protein is CASSQGMGVSNQPQHF. The chain carries TRBV3-1 and TRBJ1-5, with D maybe TRBD1 (5 bases). Germline V gene lookup returns CDR1 LGHDT and CDR2 YNNKEL (reference sequence). The CDR3 loop spans 16 amino acids. V lost 1 base to trimming and J lost 1 base, with 11 bases between them.